These T cell receptor beta chains were read from a single sample in a study of T-cell memory formation after mild COVID-19. MiXCR was run by TCRdb on the 5' RACE reads, yielding one entry per CDR3 protein. This sample has roughly 580,000 distinct CDR3 sequences; roughly 18% occur once, and the top ten carry approximately 12%. Sequenced sample: PBMCs or a T cell subset sorted from them (not recorded which). The origin of the receptors is an adult woman who had mild COVID-19 (a few samples of this study predate the infection). Cell type and time point are not known. CDR3s include the opening cysteine and the closing phenylalanine or tryptophan. A D gene is named only where the DNA matches it firmly.

j_call v_call d_call cdr3_aa
TRBJ1-2 TRBV20-1 - CSARDPDFPSYGYTF
TRBJ2-3 TRBV7-2 - CASSPQGITWSDTQYF
TRBJ2-7 TRBV5-1 - CASSLVMDGSYEQYF
TRBJ2-7 TRBV11-2 - CASSPTANYEQYF
TRBJ2-7 TRBV12-3/TRBV12-4 - CASQPSGGEQYF
TRBJ2-3 TRBV29-1 TRBD1 CSVEDPGDRLTDTQYF
TRBJ2-3 TRBV28 TRBD2 CASSELAGGSDTQYF
TRBJ2-7 TRBV4-2 - CASSQPGGRGYEQYF
TRBJ2-2 TRBV4-3 TRBD1 CASSQPDRDTGELFF
TRBJ2-5 TRBV5-5 - CASSGRGGPGETQYF
TRBJ2-1 TRBV5-6 TRBD2 CASSPGLSAGEQFF
TRBJ1-2 TRBV3-1 - CASSQERTMPLMGYTF
TRBJ2-5 TRBV4-1 TRBD2 CASSRRLSGSFETQYF
TRBJ2-7 TRBV29-1 TRBD1 CSVEGQGTYEQYF
TRBJ1-1 TRBV4-3 - CASSVQGVGTEAFF
TRBJ2-7 TRBV28 - CASSFRSGSPFVSYEQYF
TRBJ2-5 TRBV4-2 - CASSQQTEETQYF